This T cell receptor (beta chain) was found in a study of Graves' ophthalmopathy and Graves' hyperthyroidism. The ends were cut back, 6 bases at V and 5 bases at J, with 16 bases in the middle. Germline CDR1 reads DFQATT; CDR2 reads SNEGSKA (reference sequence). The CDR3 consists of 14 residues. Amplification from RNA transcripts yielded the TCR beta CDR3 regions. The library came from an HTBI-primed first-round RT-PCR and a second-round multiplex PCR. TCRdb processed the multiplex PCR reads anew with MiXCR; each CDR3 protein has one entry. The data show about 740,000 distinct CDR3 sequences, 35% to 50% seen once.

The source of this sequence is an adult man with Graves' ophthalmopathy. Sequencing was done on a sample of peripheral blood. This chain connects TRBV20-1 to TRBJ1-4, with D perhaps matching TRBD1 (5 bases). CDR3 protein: CSATRPGPNEKLFF. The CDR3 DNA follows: TGCAGTGCCACCCGACCGGGACCGAATGAAAAACTGTTTTTT.